The 18 T cell receptor beta chains below come from one sample, sequenced in a study of blood T cells in healthy people across ages. For the second PCR, which ran for roughly 7 to 11 cycles, a sample-barcoded 5' primer and a J-beta primer mix were used. TCRdb redid the calling of the 5' RACE reads with MiXCR, one entry per CDR3 protein. Of some 700,000 distinct CDR3 sequences listed, 40% to 45% are singletons. The specimen was blood. These receptors originate from a woman aged 55 to 70 in good health.

This clonotype was detected a few times. The rearrangement uses TRBV12-3 or TRBV12-4 and TRBJ2-7; TRBD1 is a possible D gene (8 bases). CDR3 length equals 15 residues. Trimming took off 2 bases at V and 2 bases at J, with 13 bases between the two ends. As DNA, the CDR3 is TGTGCCAGCAGTTTAATCACAGGGGGGGCCTACGAGCAGTACTTC. Its protein product is CASSLITGGAYEQYF.

The rearrangement joins TRBV10-3 to TRBJ2-1; tentatively, D is TRBD1 (5 bases). Germline lookup yields CDR1 ENHRY and CDR2 SYGVKD. V gave up 0 bases and J gave up 6 bases, with 21 bases separating them. The CDR3 extends over 18 amino acids. Here the CDR3 DNA reads TGTGCCATCAGTGAGTCGAAGAGGAGACAGCCCGACGGCAATGAGCAGTTCTTC. Its protein is CAISESKRRQPDGNEQFF.

This clonotype was detected many times. The V call is TRBV6-5, the J call TRBJ2-1; D might be TRBD2 (7 bases). Trimming left V 3 bases short and J 9 bases short, with 12 bases between. This CDR3 contains 13 residues. Per germline, CDR1 MNHEY and CDR2 SVGAGI. CDR3 loop: CASSYSGEGEQFF. CDR3 coding DNA: TGTGCCAGCAGTTATTCAGGGGAGGGTGAGCAGTTCTTC.

This sequence joins TRBV25-1 and TRBJ1-2; 9 bases fit TRBD1. The CDR3 has 14 amino acids. From germline, CDR1 is MGHDK and CDR2 SYGVNS. The J segment lost 7 bases and the V segment lost 3 bases, leaving 6 bases of the junction unmatched. The CDR3 DNA follows: TGTGCCAGCAGTGATGCCGGGACAGGGTGTGGCTACACCTTC. This codes for CASSDAGTGCGYTF.

The rearrangement links TRBV4-3 to TRBJ2-7; D is possibly TRBD1 (6 bases). The CDR3 loop spans 14 amino acids. Germline-derived CDR1 and CDR2 are LGHNA and YSLEER. V gave up 3 bases and J gave up 3 bases, with 12 bases separating them. The CDR3 protein is CASSHRQANYEQYF. As DNA, the CDR3 is TGCGCCAGCAGCCATCGACAGGCGAACTACGAGCAGTACTTC.

There are a few counts of this clonotype. The chain joins TRBV6-2 or TRBV6-3 to TRBJ2-5, with 7 bases fitting TRBD2. The trim removed 10 bases at V and 3 bases at J, leaving 11 bases unmatched. Germline-derived CDR1 and CDR2 are MNHEY and SVGEGT. The CDR3 loop spans 14 amino acids. The CDR3 region has the DNA TGTGCCACCCTGCGGGGGTTTAGAGAAGAGACCCAGTACTTC. Amino acid sequence: CATLRGFREETQYF.

This clonotype was counted only a few times. The V call is TRBV9, the J call TRBJ2-4; tentative D call: TRBD1 (5 bases). CDR1 is SGDLS and CDR2 is YYNGEE in the germline V gene. Trimming took off 3 bases at V and 0 bases at J, with 13 bases between the two ends. The CDR3 runs to 16 residues. The CDR3, as DNA: TGTGCCAGCAGCGACCGACAGAACCTAGCCAAAAACATTCAGTACTTC. Translated: CASSDRQNLAKNIQYF.

The chain is built from TRBV6-5 and TRBJ2-3; 8 bases are a match to TRBD2. With V trimmed by 2 bases and J by 4 bases, 8 bases remained unmatched. The CDR3 loop spans 16 amino acids. The V gene's germline CDR1 is MNHEY and CDR2 SVGAGI. For the CDR3, the DNA is TGTGCCAGCAGTTACGGGTCGGGGGGGGTCCCAGATACGCAGTATTTT. This sequence encodes CASSYGSGGVPDTQYF.

V and J are TRBV27 and TRBJ2-7; D unresolved. This CDR3 has 13 amino acids. Trimming pared 3 bases from V and 2 bases from J, leaving 8 bases between. Germline V gives CDR1 MNHEY, CDR2 SMNVEV (reference sequence). CDR3 protein: CASSLSITYEQYF. The CDR3 DNA reads as TGTGCCAGCAGTTTGTCCATTACCTACGAGCAGTACTTC.

V is TRBV20-1 and J is TRBJ2-7, with a possible D match to TRBD1 (7 bases). Trimming removed 3 bases at V and 7 bases at J, with 22 bases between. The CDR3 is made up of 15 amino acids. CDR1 is DFQATT and CDR2 is SNEGSKA in the germline V gene (reference sequence). The DNA of the CDR3 is TGCAGTGCTAGTTTAGCCCGACAGGGAGGCAATGAGCAGTACTTC. Its translation: CSASLARQGGNEQYF.

The chain employs TRBV10-3 and TRBJ2-3; D not certain. Germline V gives CDR1 ENHRY, CDR2 SYGVKD. CDR3 length equals 17 residues. Trimming left V 2 bases short and J 6 bases short, with 21 bases between. The CDR3 region is CAISEPTVHPRRDTQYF. DNA of the CDR3: TGTGCCATCAGTGAGCCAACGGTGCATCCGAGGCGCGATACGCAGTATTTT.

The chain uses TRBV7-2 and TRBJ1-2, with TRBD1 matching over 8 bases. Germline V gene data show CDR1 as SGHTA and CDR2 as FQGNSA. J gave up 8 bases and V 2 bases, and 13 bases lay outside the gene matches. The CDR3 spans 16 residues. CDR3 residues: CASSLPRLTGARGYTF. The CDR3 region has the DNA TGTGCCAGCAGCTTACCCCGTTTGACAGGGGCGAGGGGCTACACCTTC.

This clonotype was counted between two and nine times. This chain connects TRBV7-2 to TRBJ2-1; D is uncertain. Gene TRBJ2-7 matches the end of the DNA better, so the J call may be wrong. Germline V gene sequence: CDR1 SGHTA, CDR2 FQGNSA. This CDR3 is 13 amino acids long. In DNA, the CDR3 is TGTGCCAGCAGCGTTATAGTGGCGTACGAGCAGTACTTC. Residues: CASSVIVAYEQYF.

This clonotype has more than one count but fewer than ten. The chain combines TRBV7-9 with TRBJ1-6; 9 nucleotides line up with TRBD1. The CDR3 is 14 residues long. The ends lost 4 bases at V and 14 bases at J; junction bases unmatched: 9. Germline CDR1 reads SEHNR; CDR2 reads FQNEAQ (reference sequence). The CDR3 DNA follows: TGTGCCAGCAGCTCCTTACAGGGGGCAGGAACCCTCCACTTT. Translation gives CASSSLQGAGTLHF.

This clonotype has a handful of counts. One end of the junction varies from germline; a read error may be responsible. This chain joins TRBV7-7 and TRBJ2-1; D may match TRBD1 or TRBD2 (5 bases each). Germline V lookup: CDR1 SSHAT, CDR2 FNYEAQ (reference sequence). The CDR3 runs to 16 residues. Here the CDR3 DNA reads TGTGCTAGCAGCCCAACCCGGGACGGTACCTACAATGAGCAGTTCTTC. Its translation is CASSPTRDGTYNEQFF.

This clonotype was detected once. The rearrangement joins TRBV4-1 to TRBJ2-6; D tentatively reads TRBD1 or TRBD2 (5 bases each). CDR1 is MGHRA and CDR2 is YSYEKL in the germline V gene. The CDR3 runs to 18 residues. With 1 base removed from V and 1 base from J, the gap between germline ends came to 14 bases. CDR3 bases: TGCGCCAGCAGCCAAGGGGGATTAGGGACGTCTGGGGCCAACGTCCTGACTTTC. As protein: CASSQGGLGTSGANVLTF.

The chain links TRBV20-1 to TRBJ2-7, with D uncertain. V lost 3 bases, J lost 6 bases, and 9 bases lay in between. Per germline, CDR1 DFQATT and CDR2 SNEGSKA (reference sequence). This CDR3 region has 11 residues. CDR3 in amino acids: CSASSLGEQYF. Written as DNA, the CDR3 is TGCAGTGCTAGTTCACTGGGCGAGCAGTACTTC.

This clonotype turned up a few times. The chain employs TRBV5-1 and TRBJ2-7; D might be TRBD2 (5 bases). The V and J ends lost 5 bases and 6 bases respectively, with 18 bases between them. The CDR3 is made up of 14 amino acids. CDR1 and CDR2 (germline): SGHRS, YFSETQ. CDR3 region: CASSLEVDGSEQYF. In DNA, the CDR3 is TGCGCCAGCAGTCTGGAGGTAGATGGCAGCGAGCAGTACTTC.